Following are 12 T cell receptor beta chains from one sample sequenced in a study of immune cell composition in non-small cell lung cancer (dated by TCRdb to about 2017). The library was generated by the immunoSEQ multiplex PCR assay. TCRdb mirrors the immuneACCESS table, restricted to in-frame sequences. Some clones are absent from its copies; in checked studies, under half trace to an unresolved V gene, and the reason for the others is unknown. Here the sample has about 6,600 clones; about 77% occur a single time. Of the sample, 14% is held by the ten largest clones. The sequenced material came from lung tumor tissue. The source of these receptors is a human donor with non-small cell lung cancer.

The genes are TRBV27 and TRBJ2-2; unclear D gene. The V end lost 2 bases, the J end lost 1 base, and 5 bases lay between the germline ends. Per germline, CDR1 MNHEY and CDR2 SMNVEV (reference sequence). This CDR3 spans 14 amino acids. Written as DNA, the CDR3 is TGTGCCAGCAGTTTAGTTAGGAACACCGGGGAGCTGTTTTTT. Translating gives CASSLVRNTGELFF.

The chain is built from TRBV20-1 and TRBJ2-1; 7 bases are shared with TRBD2. This CDR3 has 11 amino acids. Germline values: CDR1 DFQATT, CDR2 SNEGSKA (reference sequence). The trim removed 3 bases at V and 9 bases at J, leaving 2 bases unmatched. CDR3 sequence reads: CSASGGGEQFF. The CDR3 nucleotides read TGCAGTGCTAGTGGGGGGGGTGAGCAGTTCTTC.

In DNA form, the CDR3 reads TGTGCCAGCAGACTCGGGAGGGGGCCCACCGGGGAGCTGTTTTTT. It is translated as CASRLGRGPTGELFF. The chain recombines TRBV7-2 with TRBJ2-2, with D possibly matching TRBD2 (8 bases). Germline assignment: CDR1 SGHTA and CDR2 FQGNSA. This CDR3 is built from 15 residues. V was pared by 6 bases and J by 4 bases, with 15 bases between.

This chain uses TRBV7-9 with TRBJ2-2; 9 bases agree with TRBD2. The junction had 18 bases not matched to a gene; V was cut back by 4 bases and J by 6 bases. CDR3 size: 19 residues. The V gene's germline CDR1 is SEHNR and CDR2 FQNEAQ (reference sequence). CDR3 protein: CASSSTGSLAGRRAGELFF. CDR3 in DNA: TGTGCCAGCAGCTCTACAGGGAGCCTAGCGGGAAGACGGGCCGGGGAGCTGTTTTTT.

This clone has only one observation. CDR3 nucleotides: TGCAGCGTCCTTAGACCCCGTTGGAGCGGGAAACCCGACAATGAGCAGTTCTTC. Encoded protein: CSVLRPRWSGKPDNEQFF. V gene TRBV29-1 combines with J gene TRBJ2-1; 7 nucleotides agree with TRBD2. CDR1 SQVTM and CDR2 ANQGSEA come from the germline V gene. Losses at the gene ends were 6 bases for V and 5 bases for J; bases not matched to a gene: 22. The CDR3 is 18 residues long.

The V call is TRBV28, the J call TRBJ1-4; 7 bases fit TRBD1. V lost 6 bases to trimming and J lost 4 bases; unmatched junction nucleotides: 5. CDR1 MDHEN and CDR2 SYDVKM come from the germline V gene. The CDR3 length is 14 residues. In DNA, the CDR3 is TGTGCCAGCAGCTCGGGACAGTTTAATGAAAAACTGTTTTTT. Translated: CASSSGQFNEKLFF.

J is TRBJ2-5 and V is TRBV5-1; 8 bases agree with TRBD2. This CDR3 contains 16 residues. Germline trimming cut 0 bases from V and 2 bases from J; bases unmatched to any gene: 6. In germline, CDR1 is SGHRS, CDR2 YFSETQ. CDR3 bases: TGCGCCAGCAGCTTGGGTCCAGCGGGGGTGCAAGAGACCCAGTACTTC. Its protein product is CASSLGPAGVQETQYF.

V is TRBV6-5 and J is TRBJ2-7, with a possible D match to TRBD1 (7 bases). Trimming shortened V by 2 bases and J by 7 bases, and 15 bases separated the two germline ends. Germline values: CDR1 MNHEY, CDR2 SVGAGI. The CDR3 loop spans 14 amino acids. CDR3 sequence reads: CASSYESRGREQYF. CDR3 nucleotide sequence: TGTGCCAGCAGTTACGAGTCCAGGGGGAGGGAGCAGTACTTC.

The chain combines TRBV4-1 with TRBJ2-1, with TRBD2 matching 14 bases. Germline CDR1 MGHRA, CDR2 YSYEKL. V lost 4 bases, J lost 5 bases, and 4 bases stayed unmatched. CDR3 length: 16 amino acids. CDR3 residues: CASSPQGLAGDNEQFF. As DNA, the CDR3 is TGCGCCAGCAGCCCCCAGGGACTAGCGGGAGACAATGAGCAGTTCTTC.

The table lists this clone with a few counts. The J gene is TRBJ1-5, the V gene TRBV28, with a tentative D call TRBD1 (5 bases). CDR1 is MDHEN and CDR2 is SYDVKM in the germline V gene. The CDR3 extends over 14 amino acids. Deletions cut 4 bases from V and 7 bases from J, with 14 bases between. CDR3 protein: CASSSPPGDQPQHF. CDR3 bases: TGTGCCAGCAGTTCCCCCCCGGGGGACCAGCCCCAGCATTTT.

The rearrangement uses TRBV29-1 and TRBJ1-2; TRBD1 is a possible D gene (5 bases). This CDR3 is 12 amino acids long. Deletions cut 4 bases from V and 4 bases from J, with 10 bases between. The germline V gene has CDR1 SQVTM and CDR2 ANQGSEA. CDR3 in DNA: TGCAGCGTTGTTGGGGCCCTCTATGGCTACACCTTC. Residues: CSVVGALYGYTF.

With regard to this clone: Other DNA sequences within the sample encode an identical CDR3. The chain uses TRBV6-5 and TRBJ1-2; no firm D call. V lost 7 bases to trimming and J lost 4 bases, with 19 bases between them. Germline V gene data show CDR1 as MNHEY and CDR2 as SVGAGI. CDR3 size: 15 residues. In DNA, the CDR3 is TGTGCCAGCAACCCGCTCCAAGGAGGCGGCTATGGCTACACCTTC. Translating gives CASNPLQGGGYGYTF.